Listed below are T cell receptor beta chains from one sample, sequenced in a study of blood T cell repertoires in COVID-19. Profiled with immunoSEQ multiplex PCR; TCRdb holds only in-frame clones, not every one. The table includes 25,000 to 30,000 clones, over 75% detected once. The sample taken for sequencing was peripheral blood. The source of these receptors is a woman aged 60-75 years with acute or convalescent COVID-19. Each CDR3 is given with its conserved first and last residue. Each record gives: D gene, J gene, V gene, clone size, CDR3 protein, CDR3 DNA. D genes are given only for firm matches. A clone size is listed for some rows: how often the clone was seen (once, few, many), or a class if it is expanded.

NA	TRBJ1-5	TRBV28	few	CASSSQRAGQPQHF	TGTGCCAGCAGTTCCCAGAGGGCGGGTCAGCCCCAGCATTTT
NA	TRBJ1-4	TRBV2	NA	CASSRLDPDFNEKLFF	TGTGCCAGCAGTAGACTGGATCCGGATTTTAATGAAAAACTGTTTTTT
NA	TRBJ2-7	TRBV12-5	few	CASGTTRTGLGTYEQYF	TGTGCTAGTGGTACCACACGAACAGGGCTCGGGACCTACGAGCAGTACTTC
TRBD1	TRBJ2-6	TRBV11-2	once	CASSLDGQELSGANVLTF	TGTGCCAGCAGCTTAGACGGACAGGAGCTCTCTGGGGCCAACGTCCTGACTTTC
NA	TRBJ2-5	TRBV6-7	NA	CAPQETQYF	TGTGCCCCCCAGGAGACCCAGTACTTC
NA	TRBJ1-4	TRBV7-8	NA	CASSSLARAYSTNEKLFF	TGTGCCAGCAGCTCCTTAGCTCGAGCCTATTCAACTAATGAAAAACTGTTTTTT
NA	TRBJ2-3	TRBV29-1	NA	CSATGIVADTQYF	TGCAGCGCCACAGGGATCGTGGCAGATACGCAGTATTTT
TRBD1	TRBJ2-3	TRBV6-5	NA	CASSHRGLDGDTQYF	TGTGCCAGCAGCCACAGGGGGCTTGATGGAGATACGCAGTATTTT
NA	TRBJ1-6	TRBV6-1	NA	CASSEFGGSPLHF	TGTGCCAGCAGTGAATTTGGGGGGTCACCCCTCCACTTT
TRBD2	TRBJ2-7	TRBV6-6	few	CASSVGLALYEQYF	TGTGCCAGCAGTGTGGGACTAGCTCTATACGAGCAGTACTTC